A selection of T cell receptor beta chains follows, all from one sample in a study of shared clonotypes between healthy human individuals. The assay was immunoSEQ multiplex PCR, and TCRdb's table has in-frame clones only and misses some. Among 600,000 to 750,000 clones listed, approximately 75% were seen once. Sequencing was carried out using memory CD4+ T cells sorted from blood. Source of these receptors: a woman aged 30 to 39 in good health. Both conserved end residues are part of each CDR3. The D gene is left open where the match is weak. Not every row has a clone size; where given, it reads once, few, many or a size class.

CDR3 protein: CARSVSGVSNTGELFF; CDR3 DNA: TGTGCCCGGAGTGTATCAGGGGTCTCGAACACCGGGGAGCTGTTTTTT; V gene: TRBV30; clone size: -; D gene: -; CDR3 length: 16; J gene: TRBJ2-2
CDR3 protein: CASSSARRNEQFF; CDR3 DNA: TGTGCCAGCAGTTCCGCAAGGAGAAATGAGCAGTTCTTC; V gene: TRBV28; clone size: few; D gene: -; CDR3 length: 13; J gene: TRBJ2-1
CDR3 protein: CASSGTANWELFF; CDR3 DNA: TGTGCCAGCAGCGGAACAGCCAACTGGGAGCTGTTTTTT; V gene: TRBV9; clone size: many; D gene: -; CDR3 length: 13; J gene: TRBJ2-2
CDR3 protein: CASSSDSESQPQHF; CDR3 DNA: TGTGCCAGCAGCTCGGACAGTGAATCGCAGCCCCAGCATTTT; V gene: TRBV7-6; clone size: once; D gene: -; CDR3 length: 14; J gene: TRBJ1-5
CDR3 protein: CASSHGALRDTGELFF; CDR3 DNA: TGTGCCAGCTCGCATGGTGCGCTGCGGGACACCGGGGAGCTGTTTTTT; V gene: TRBV21-1; clone size: -; D gene: -; CDR3 length: 16; J gene: TRBJ2-2
CDR3 protein: CASSLMSADTQYF; CDR3 DNA: TGTGCCAGCAGCTTAATGAGCGCAGATACGCAGTATTTT; V gene: TRBV7-3; clone size: many; D gene: -; CDR3 length: 13; J gene: TRBJ2-3
CDR3 protein: CASSSAFVSSHEQYF; CDR3 DNA: TGTGCCAGCAGCTCCGCTTTTGTCTCCTCTCACGAGCAGTACTTC; V gene: TRBV7-9; clone size: -; D gene: -; CDR3 length: 15; J gene: TRBJ2-7
CDR3 protein: CASSEVLGKNIQYF; CDR3 DNA: TGTGCCAGCAGTGAGGTGTTAGGGAAAAACATTCAGTACTTC; V gene: TRBV6-5; clone size: -; D gene: -; CDR3 length: 14; J gene: TRBJ2-4
CDR3 protein: CASSWTEGPQHF; CDR3 DNA: TGTGCCAGCAGCTGGACCGAGGGGCCCCAGCATTTT; V gene: TRBV7-9; clone size: -; D gene: -; CDR3 length: 12; J gene: TRBJ1-5
CDR3 protein: CATSRDDLGTGGAYEQYF; CDR3 DNA: TGTGCCACCAGCAGAGATGATCTTGGGACAGGGGGGGCCTACGAGCAGTACTTC; V gene: TRBV15; clone size: -; D gene: TRBD1; CDR3 length: 18; J gene: TRBJ2-7
CDR3 protein: CASSVWTSGQETQYF; CDR3 DNA: TGTGCCAGTAGTGTCTGGACTAGCGGTCAAGAGACCCAGTACTTC; V gene: TRBV19; clone size: -; D gene: TRBD2; CDR3 length: 15; J gene: TRBJ2-5
CDR3 protein: CATSALTTTNEKLFF; CDR3 DNA: TGTGCCACCTCGGCCTTGACGACAACTAATGAAAAACTGTTTTTT; V gene: TRBV15; clone size: -; D gene: -; CDR3 length: 15; J gene: TRBJ1-4
CDR3 protein: CSARYGNEQFF; CDR3 DNA: TGCAGTGCTAGGTACGGGAATGAGCAGTTCTTC; V gene: TRBV20-1; clone size: -; D gene: -; CDR3 length: 11; J gene: TRBJ2-1
CDR3 protein: CASRLANYGYTF; CDR3 DNA: TGTGCCAGCAGGTTGGCTAACTATGGCTACACCTTC; V gene: TRBV2; clone size: many; D gene: -; CDR3 length: 12; J gene: TRBJ1-2
CDR3 protein: CASSEVRGSTGELFF; CDR3 DNA: TGTGCCAGCAGTGAGGTCAGAGGCTCCACCGGGGAGCTGTTTTTT; V gene: TRBV28; clone size: -; D gene: -; CDR3 length: 15; J gene: TRBJ2-2
CDR3 protein: CASSGTTSWHGELFF; CDR3 DNA: TGTGCCAGCAGTGGAACGACTAGCTGGCACGGGGAGCTGTTTTTT; V gene: TRBV25-1; clone size: -; D gene: TRBD2; CDR3 length: 15; J gene: TRBJ2-2
CDR3 protein: CASSDRSGPKDTQYF; CDR3 DNA: TGTGCCAGCAGTGACCGGTCGGGCCCCAAGGATACGCAGTATTTT; V gene: TRBV6-4; clone size: once; D gene: -; CDR3 length: 15; J gene: TRBJ2-3
CDR3 protein: CASSGRPDAYNEQFF; CDR3 DNA: TGTGCCAGCAGTGGCCGCCCTGACGCATACAATGAGCAGTTCTTC; V gene: TRBV6-1; clone size: -; D gene: -; CDR3 length: 15; J gene: TRBJ2-1
CDR3 protein: CASSTGTENYGYTF; CDR3 DNA: TGTGCCAGTAGTACCGGGACAGAGAACTATGGCTACACCTTC; V gene: TRBV19; clone size: many; D gene: TRBD1; CDR3 length: 14; J gene: TRBJ1-2
CDR3 protein: CASSQTPSGQSYEQYF; CDR3 DNA: TGTGCCAGCAGCCAGACTCCTAGCGGACAGTCCTACGAGCAGTACTTC; V gene: TRBV4-2; clone size: -; D gene: -; CDR3 length: 16; J gene: TRBJ2-7
CDR3 protein: CASRRMGQNNNQPQHF; CDR3 DNA: TGCGCCAGCCGGCGGATGGGGCAGAACAATAATCAGCCCCAGCATTTT; V gene: TRBV5-1; clone size: -; D gene: -; CDR3 length: 16; J gene: TRBJ1-5
CDR3 protein: CASSLETRIYEQYF; CDR3 DNA: TGTGCCAGCAGCTTGGAGACCAGAATCTACGAGCAGTACTTC; V gene: TRBV5-5; clone size: -; D gene: -; CDR3 length: 14; J gene: TRBJ2-7
CDR3 protein: CASSLSLGGPSYEQYF; CDR3 DNA: TGTGCCAGCAGCTTGTCGTTGGGAGGGCCCTCCTACGAGCAGTACTTC; V gene: TRBV7-2; clone size: once; D gene: TRBD2; CDR3 length: 16; J gene: TRBJ2-7
CDR3 protein: CASSEAVASFSTDTQYF; CDR3 DNA: TGTGCCAGCAGTGAAGCTGTAGCGAGTTTTAGCACAGATACGCAGTATTTT; V gene: TRBV6-1; clone size: -; D gene: -; CDR3 length: 17; J gene: TRBJ2-3
CDR3 protein: CAISDRDRGTEAFF; CDR3 DNA: TGTGCCATCAGTGACCGGGACAGGGGCACTGAAGCTTTCTTT; V gene: TRBV10-3; clone size: many; D gene: TRBD1; CDR3 length: 14; J gene: TRBJ1-1
CDR3 protein: CASSFTPGLRMFF; CDR3 DNA: TGTGCCAGCAGTTTTACGCCGGGCCTTAGGATGTTTTTT; V gene: TRBV28; clone size: -; D gene: -; CDR3 length: 13; J gene: TRBJ1-4
CDR3 protein: CASSDGRADTQYF; CDR3 DNA: TGTGCCAGCAGTGACGGGAGGGCAGATACGCAGTATTTT; V gene: TRBV25-1; clone size: many; D gene: TRBD2; CDR3 length: 13; J gene: TRBJ2-3
CDR3 protein: CASSLDYHEQYF; CDR3 DNA: TGTGCCAGCAGCTTAGATTACCACGAGCAGTACTTC; V gene: TRBV7-2; clone size: -; D gene: -; CDR3 length: 12; J gene: TRBJ2-7
CDR3 protein: CASSGQGSNYGYTF; CDR3 DNA: TGTGCCAGCAGCGGACAGGGATCAAACTATGGCTACACCTTC; V gene: TRBV6-1; clone size: -; D gene: TRBD1; CDR3 length: 14; J gene: TRBJ1-2